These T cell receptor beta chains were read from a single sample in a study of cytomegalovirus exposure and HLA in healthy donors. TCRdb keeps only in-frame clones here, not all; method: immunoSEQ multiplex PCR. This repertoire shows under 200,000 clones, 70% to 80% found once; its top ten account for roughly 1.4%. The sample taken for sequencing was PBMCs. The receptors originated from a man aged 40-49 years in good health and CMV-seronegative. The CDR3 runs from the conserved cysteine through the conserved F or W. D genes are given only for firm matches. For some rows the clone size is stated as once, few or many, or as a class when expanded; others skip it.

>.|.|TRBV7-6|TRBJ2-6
TGTGCCAGCAGCTTAGCGCCCCAGGACCAACATCTTTCTGGGGCCAACGGCCTGACTTTC
CASSLAPQDQHLSGANGLTF
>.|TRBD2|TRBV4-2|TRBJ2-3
TGTGCCAGCAGCCCGGGACTAGCCACAGATACGCAGTATTTT
CASSPGLATDTQYF
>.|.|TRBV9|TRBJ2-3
TGTGCCAGCAGCGTAGCGACAGCCTTTGATACGCAGTATTTT
CASSVATAFDTQYF
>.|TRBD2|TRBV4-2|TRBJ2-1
TGTGCCAGCAGCCAAGAGGGCCAGCGGGAGGGCCATGAGCAGTTCTTC
CASSQEGQREGHEQFF
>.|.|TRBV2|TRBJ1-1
TGTGCCAGCAGTGATGAGGCAGGGGTCGAGACTTTCTTT
CASSDEAGVETFF
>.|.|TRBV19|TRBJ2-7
TGTGCCAGTAGAACTCAGGGGCGCCTCAACTACGAGCAGTACTTC
CASRTQGRLNYEQYF
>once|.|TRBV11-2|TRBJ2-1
TGTGCCAGCAGCCAACTGCGGGGAAGAGGTAACAATGAGCAGTTCTTC
CASSQLRGRGNNEQFF
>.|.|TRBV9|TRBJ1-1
TGTGCCAGCAGATGGACAGAGAACACTGAAGCTTTCTTT
CASRWTENTEAFF
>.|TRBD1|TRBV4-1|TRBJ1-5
TGCGCCAGCAGCCAAACGGCAGGGGGATATAGCAATCAGCCCCAGCATTTT
CASSQTAGGYSNQPQHF
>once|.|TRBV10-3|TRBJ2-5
TGTGCCATCAGGGAGGAGGGAGTGGAGACCCAGTACTTC
CAIREEGVETQYF
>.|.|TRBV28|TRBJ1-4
TGTGCCAGCAGTTTTCGGCAGGGTAATGAAAAACTGTTTTTT
CASSFRQGNEKLFF
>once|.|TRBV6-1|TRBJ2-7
TGTGCCAGCAGTGAAGGTACAGCCTACGAGCAGTACTTC
CASSEGTAYEQYF
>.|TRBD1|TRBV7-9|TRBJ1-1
TGTTCCAGCAGCGCGGGACAGGGGACCGACACTGAAGCTTTCTTT
CSSSAGQGTDTEAFF
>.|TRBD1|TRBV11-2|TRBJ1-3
TGTGCCAGCAGCTCTTACCGTCAGGGGGTCTCTGGAAACACCATATATTTT
CASSSYRQGVSGNTIYF
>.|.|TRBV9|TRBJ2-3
TGTGCCAGCAGCTCCCTGGGCATTACCGGGCCGGTAGCGGGCACAGATACGCAGTATTTT
CASSSLGITGPVAGTDTQYF
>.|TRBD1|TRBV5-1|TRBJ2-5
TGCGCCAGCAGCCAAGGGACAGGGGGCAATTTTGTGGAGACCCAGTACTTC
CASSQGTGGNFVETQYF
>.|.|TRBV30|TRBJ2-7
TGTGCCTGGGGGAGCGGACCCAGAGGTTACGAGCAGTACTTC
CAWGSGPRGYEQYF
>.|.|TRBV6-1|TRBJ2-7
TGTGCCAGCAGTGAACCTCGCTGGGGGGGCCTTCGGATCGAGCAGTACTTC
CASSEPRWGGLRIEQYF
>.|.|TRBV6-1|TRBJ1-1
TGTGCCAGCCAGGGGACTGAAGCTTTCTTT
CASQGTEAFF
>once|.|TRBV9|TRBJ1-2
TGTGCCAGCAGCCCCCAGGGGAACGATCTCACTAACTATGGCTACACCTTC
CASSPQGNDLTNYGYTF
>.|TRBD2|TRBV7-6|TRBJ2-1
TGTGCCAGCAGCTTAGCGCGGAGCTCTGGGACTACCCACTTCGATGAGCAGTTCTTC
CASSLARSSGTTHFDEQFF
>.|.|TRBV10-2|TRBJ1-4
TGCGCCAGCAGTGAGAGAGGCATACAGGGTGAAAAACTGTTTTTT
CASSERGIQGEKLFF
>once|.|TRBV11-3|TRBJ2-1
TGTGCCAGCAGCTTAGGCGACAATGAGCAGTTCTTC
CASSLGDNEQFF
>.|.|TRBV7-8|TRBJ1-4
TGTGCCAGCAGCTCGGAATGGGGGGGCGGTGGTGAAAAACTGTTTTTT
CASSSEWGGGGEKLFF
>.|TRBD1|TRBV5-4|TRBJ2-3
TGTGCCAGCACCCTTAGGGCAGGGGGCACTTTCGGCACAGATACGCAGTATTTT
CASTLRAGGTFGTDTQYF
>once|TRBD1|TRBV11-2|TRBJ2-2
TGTGCCACTGGGACAGTTCGAGGCACCGGGGAGCTGTTTTTT
CATGTVRGTGELFF
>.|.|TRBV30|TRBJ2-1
TGTGCCTGGAGTGTAACAGGTTACAATGAGCAGTTCTTC
CAWSVTGYNEQFF
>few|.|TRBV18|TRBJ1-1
TGTGCCAGCTCACCACCGGGGGGAAACACTGAAGCTTTCTTT
CASSPPGGNTEAFF
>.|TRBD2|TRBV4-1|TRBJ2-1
TGCGCCAGCAGCCAAAGGCGGGAGGTCTACAATGAGCAGTTCTTC
CASSQRREVYNEQFF
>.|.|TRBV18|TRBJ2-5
TGTGCCAGCTCACCCGGGAGTAGCTGGGAGACCCAGTACTTC
CASSPGSSWETQYF
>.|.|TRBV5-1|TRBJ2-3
TGCGCCAGCAGCTGGGGCGGGGCTCCTAGCACAGATACGCAGTATTTT
CASSWGGAPSTDTQYF
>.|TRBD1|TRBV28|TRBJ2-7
TGTGCCAGCAATTACGGGACAGGGGATTACGAGCAGTACTTC
CASNYGTGDYEQYF
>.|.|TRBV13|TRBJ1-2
TGTGCCAGCAGCTTAGGTACCGGGTATGGCTACACCTTC
CASSLGTGYGYTF
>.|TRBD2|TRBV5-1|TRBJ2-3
TGCGCCAGCAGCTGGGGGGGGGATACGCAGTATTTT
CASSWGGDTQYF
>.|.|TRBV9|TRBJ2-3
TGTGCCAGCAGCGTAGACGGTGGCACAGATACGCAGTATTTT
CASSVDGGTDTQYF
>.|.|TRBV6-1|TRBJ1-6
TGTGCCAGCACCAAGGGGGGGATATCACCCCTCCACTTT
CASTKGGISPLHF
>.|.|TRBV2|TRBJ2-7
TGTGCCAGCAGTCACTACTCAGGACTTCTAAGCTCCTACGAGCAGTACTTC
CASSHYSGLLSSYEQYF
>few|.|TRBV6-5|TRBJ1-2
TGTGCCAGCCTTTCAGGGGTGGGTGGCTACACCTTC
CASLSGVGGYTF
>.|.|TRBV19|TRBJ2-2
TGTGCCAGTAGTCCCAGATCGGTGGGAAAGGGGACCGGGGAGCTGTTTTTT
CASSPRSVGKGTGELFF
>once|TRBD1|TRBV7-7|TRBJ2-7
TGTGCCAGCAGCTTTGGGACAGGGTCCTACGAGCAGTACTTC
CASSFGTGSYEQYF
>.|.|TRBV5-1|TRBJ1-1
TGCGCCAGCAGCTTGGTCAGCGCGGGGAGGAACACTGAAGCTTTCTTT
CASSLVSAGRNTEAFF